This TCR beta chain was identified during a study of Graves' ophthalmopathy and Graves' hyperthyroidism. In the study overall: Hyperthyroidism is called stable when no ophthalmopathy develops within 18 months of follow-up.

The sequenced template was RNA, covering the TCR beta CDR3 region. Second-round multiplex PCR followed a first-round RT-PCR using HTBI primers. TCRdb reanalysed the multiplex PCR reads using MiXCR and keeps one entry per CDR3 protein. The sample holds a few hundred thousand distinct CDR3 sequences, under 40% seen once. Turning to this clonotype: Its matching antigen is unknown.

Study observations and caveats: Appearing in blood as well were most expanded thyroid clonotypes above 0.001 frequency.

V lost 4 bases and J lost 7, with 17 bases in between. CDR1 is MNHNS, CDR2 SASEGT, per germline. This CDR3 is built from 15 residues. Hyperthyroidism was new, under 2 months, in patients aged 18 to 65. Establishment of the diagnosis relied upon clinical symptoms, serum thyroxine, TRAb, thyroid ultrasound and orbital computed tomography. This chain joins TRBV6-1 and TRBJ1-5; possibly TRBD1 for D (5 bases). The origin of this receptor is an adult man with Graves' hyperthyroidism. Material for sequencing was peripheral blood or thyroid tissue (not recorded which). CDR3 in amino acids: CASSAYRTREQPQHF. The CDR3 nucleotides read TGTGCCAGCAGTGCCTACAGGACCAGGGAGCAGCCCCAGCATTTT.